This T cell receptor (beta chain) was recorded in a study of T cell responses to AZD1222 COVID-19 vaccine. Study results and limitations: Reports indicate that nearly half of spike-specific TCRs are directed at unmutated variant regions. At study baseline, merely more than 5 AZD1222 recipients were seropositive.

Second-dose intervals near 4 or 12 weeks were combined. Clones were sequenced by immunoSEQ multiplex PCR, and TCRdb holds only the in-frame ones, with some missing. This table holds 100,000 or so clones, 70% to 90% found once. Germline CDR1 reads ENHRY; CDR2 reads SYGVKD. The germline V and J ends were trimmed by 4 bases and 2 bases, with 14 bases remaining between them. CDR3 length: 15 residues. In regard to this clone: Its antigen is unidentified.

The source was peripheral blood, collected 28 days after the second AZD1222 dose. The sequence was obtained from an adult who received the AZD1222 COVID-19 vaccine. This sequence joins TRBV10-3 and TRBJ1-2; a weak D match, TRBD1 (6 bases). The CDR3 is CAISGGGTDNYGYTF. The CDR3 DNA follows: TGTGCCATCAGTGGCGGGGGCACGGACAACTATGGCTACACCTTC.